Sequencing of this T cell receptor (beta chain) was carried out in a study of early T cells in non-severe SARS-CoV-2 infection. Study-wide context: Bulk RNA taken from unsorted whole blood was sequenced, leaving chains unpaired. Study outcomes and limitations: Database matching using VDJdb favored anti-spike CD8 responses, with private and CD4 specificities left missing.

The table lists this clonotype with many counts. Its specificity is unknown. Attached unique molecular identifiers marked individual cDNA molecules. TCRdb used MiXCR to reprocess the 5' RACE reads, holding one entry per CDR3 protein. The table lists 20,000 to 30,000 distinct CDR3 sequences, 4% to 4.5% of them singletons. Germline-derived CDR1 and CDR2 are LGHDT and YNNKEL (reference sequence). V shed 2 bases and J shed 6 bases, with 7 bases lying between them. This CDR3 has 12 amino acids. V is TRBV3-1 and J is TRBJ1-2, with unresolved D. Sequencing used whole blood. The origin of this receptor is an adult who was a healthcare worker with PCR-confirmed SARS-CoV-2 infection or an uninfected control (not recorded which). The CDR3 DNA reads TGTGCCAGCAGCCAAAGGAGCCATGGCTACACCTTC. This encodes CASSQRSHGYTF. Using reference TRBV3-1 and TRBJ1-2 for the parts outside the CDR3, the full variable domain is DTAVSQTPKYLVTQMGNDKSIKCEQNLGHDTMYWYKQDSKKFLKIMFSYNNKELIINETVPNRFSPKSPDKAHLNLHINSLELGDSAVYFCASSQRSHGYTFGSGTRLTVV.